The T cell receptor (beta chain) described here comes from a study of early T cells in non-severe SARS-CoV-2 infection (TCRdb year 2021). Some background on the complete study: Bulk RNA from unsorted whole blood was used for TCR sequencing, so alpha and beta chains could not be paired.

The CDR1 and CDR2 encoded by the germline V gene (reference sequence) are MNHNY and SVGAGI. Trimming costs V 4 bases and J 1 base, and their ends lie 23 bases apart. The CDR3 goes from the cysteine to the phenylalanine over 18 residues. The only DNA kept is the CDR3, 54 bases in frame from the first base. In this sample, this clonotype turned up many times. Its target antigen remains unknown. No clone much larger than this one lies a single base away; base qualities are absent. Libraries came from 5' RACE. Data came from a NextSeq 500. Unique molecular identifiers were attached to individual cDNA molecules in the TCR library protocol so that sequencing error and PCR bias could be corrected. Both TCR alpha and beta chains were sequenced, and tight co-correlation was observed between alpha and beta sequence abundances in each sample. The source study handled its data this way. Decombinator V4 was used to annotate the V gene, J gene and CDR3 of the TCR sequences. Expanded TCRs were defined as changing significantly between any two time points under a Poisson model with p below 0.0001. TCR abundances were normalised to the total number of TCRs sequenced per sample and were expressed as counts per million. MAIT TCRs were defined by TRAV1-2 paired with TRAJ12, TRAJ20 or TRAJ33, and iNKT TCRs by TRAV10 paired with TRAJ18. VDJdb, accessed on 1 November 2021, was searched for TCRs annotated for CMV, EBV and SARS-CoV-2, and TCRs annotated for more than one antigen were excluded. Using fastp trimming at Q25 and MiXCR clonotype assembly, TCRdb reanalyzed the public sequencing data and kept in-frame beta chains. Rows are unified per CDR3 protein, each entry keeping the most common DNA and genes. The V and J calls follow TCRdb's processing rather than the paper's. This sample comprises tens of thousands of distinct CDR3 sequences, under 7.5% of them detected only once. The top ten constitute approximately 6.3% of the sample.

Study-wide conclusions, independent of this receptor: VDJdb matching was skewed toward anti-spike CD8 responses, so virus-specific expansions were likely underestimated and private and CD4 specificities were missed.

Set within a cohort of healthcare workers in London, UK, this nested case-control study involved weekly PCR testing of nasopharyngeal swabs along with blood sampling. Healthcare workers were recruited between 23 and 31 March 2020, during the week of the UK lockdown, and were followed weekly for up to roughly 15 weeks. This clonotype originated in an adult who was a healthcare worker with PCR-confirmed SARS-CoV-2 infection or an uninfected control (not recorded which). The source was whole blood, collected at baseline. The rearrangement combines TRBV6-6 with TRBJ2-7; TRBD2 could be the D gene, as 7 bases match. The CDR3 region: CASSWGGLRIRGSYEQYF. The bases read TGTGCCAGCAGTTGGGGGGGATTAAGGATCAGGGGATCCTACGAGCAGTACTTC.